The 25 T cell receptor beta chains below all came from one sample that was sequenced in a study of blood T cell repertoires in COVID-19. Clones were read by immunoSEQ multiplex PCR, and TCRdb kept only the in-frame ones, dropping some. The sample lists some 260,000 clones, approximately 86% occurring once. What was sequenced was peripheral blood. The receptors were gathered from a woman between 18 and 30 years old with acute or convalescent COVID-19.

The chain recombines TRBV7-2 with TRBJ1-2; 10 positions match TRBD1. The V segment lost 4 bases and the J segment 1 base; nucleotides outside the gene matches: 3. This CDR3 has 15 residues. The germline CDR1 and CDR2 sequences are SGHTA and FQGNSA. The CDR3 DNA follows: TGTGCCAGCAGCTCGGACAGGGGGTATAACTATGGCTACACCTTC. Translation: CASSSDRGYNYGYTF.

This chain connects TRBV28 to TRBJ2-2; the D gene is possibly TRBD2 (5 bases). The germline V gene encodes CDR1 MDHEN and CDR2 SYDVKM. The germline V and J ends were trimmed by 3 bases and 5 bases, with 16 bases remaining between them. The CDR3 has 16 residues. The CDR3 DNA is TGTGCCAGCAGTTTGGGGTGGGAGCGAAAGACCGGGGAGCTGTTTTTT. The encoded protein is CASSLGWERKTGELFF.

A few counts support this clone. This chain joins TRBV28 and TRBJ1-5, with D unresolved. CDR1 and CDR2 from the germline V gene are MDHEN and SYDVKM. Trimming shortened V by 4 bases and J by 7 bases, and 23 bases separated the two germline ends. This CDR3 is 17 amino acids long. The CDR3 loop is CASSSSEWEGIRQPQHF. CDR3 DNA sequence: TGTGCCAGCAGTTCCTCGGAGTGGGAGGGAATAAGGCAGCCCCAGCATTTT. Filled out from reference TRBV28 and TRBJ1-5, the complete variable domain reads DVKVTQSSRYLVKRTGEKVFLECVQDMDHENMFWYRQDPGLGLRLIYFSYDVKMKEKGDIPEGYSVSREKKERFSLILESASTNQTSMYLCASSSSEWEGIRQPQHFGDGTRLSIL.

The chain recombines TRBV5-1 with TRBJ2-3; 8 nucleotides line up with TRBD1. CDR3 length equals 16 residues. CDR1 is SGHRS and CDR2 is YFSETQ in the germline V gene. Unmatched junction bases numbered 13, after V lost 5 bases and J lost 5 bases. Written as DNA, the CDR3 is TGCGCCAGCAGGACAGGACAGGGAGTTTGGGGAGATACGCAGTATTTT. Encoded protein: CASRTGQGVWGDTQYF.

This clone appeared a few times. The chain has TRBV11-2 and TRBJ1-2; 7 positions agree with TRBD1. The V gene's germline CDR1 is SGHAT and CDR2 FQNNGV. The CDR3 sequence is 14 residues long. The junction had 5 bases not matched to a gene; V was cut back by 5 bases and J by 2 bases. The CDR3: CASSVSQGNYGYTF. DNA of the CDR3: TGTGCCAGCAGCGTATCACAGGGGAACTATGGCTACACCTTC. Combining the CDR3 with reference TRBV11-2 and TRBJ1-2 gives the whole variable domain EAGVAQSPRYKIIEKRQSVAFWCNPISGHATLYWYQQILGQGPKLLIQFQNNGVVDDSQLPKDRFSAERLKGVDSTLKIQPAKLEDSAVYLCASSVSQGNYGYTFGSGTRLTVV.

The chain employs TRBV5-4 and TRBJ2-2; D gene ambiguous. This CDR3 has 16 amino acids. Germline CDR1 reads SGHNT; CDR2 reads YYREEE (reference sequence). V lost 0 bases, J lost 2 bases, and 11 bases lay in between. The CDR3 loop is CASSLVSGGNTGELFF. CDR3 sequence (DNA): TGTGCCAGCAGCTTGGTATCCGGCGGTAACACCGGGGAGCTGTTTTTT.

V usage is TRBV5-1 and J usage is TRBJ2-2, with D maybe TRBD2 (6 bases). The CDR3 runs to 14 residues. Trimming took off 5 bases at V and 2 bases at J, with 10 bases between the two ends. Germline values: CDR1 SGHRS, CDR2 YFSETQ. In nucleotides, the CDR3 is TGCGCCAGCAGTGGGAGGCTTAACACCGGGGAGCTGTTTTTT. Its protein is CASSGRLNTGELFF.

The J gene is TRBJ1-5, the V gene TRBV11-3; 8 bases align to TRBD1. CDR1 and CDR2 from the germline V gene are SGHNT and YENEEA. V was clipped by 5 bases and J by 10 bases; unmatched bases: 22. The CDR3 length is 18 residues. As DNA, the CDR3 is TGTGCCAGCAGCCCCCCGGCCTGGCAGGGGGCGCAGGTTGTTCCCCAGCATTTT. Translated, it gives CASSPPAWQGAQVVPQHF.

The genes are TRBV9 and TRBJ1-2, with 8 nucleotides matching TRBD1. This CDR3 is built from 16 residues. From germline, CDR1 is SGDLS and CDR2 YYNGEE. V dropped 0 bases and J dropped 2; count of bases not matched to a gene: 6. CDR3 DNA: TGTGCCAGCAGCGTAGGGGGGACAGGAGACAACTATGGCTACACCTTC. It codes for CASSVGGTGDNYGYTF.

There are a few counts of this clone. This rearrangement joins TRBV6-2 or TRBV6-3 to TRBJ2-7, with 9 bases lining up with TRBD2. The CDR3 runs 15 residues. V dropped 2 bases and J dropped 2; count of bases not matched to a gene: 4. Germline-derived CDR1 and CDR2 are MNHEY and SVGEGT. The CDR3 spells CASSYLSGGTYEQYF. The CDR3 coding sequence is TGTGCCAGCAGTTACCTGAGCGGGGGGACCTACGAGCAGTACTTC.

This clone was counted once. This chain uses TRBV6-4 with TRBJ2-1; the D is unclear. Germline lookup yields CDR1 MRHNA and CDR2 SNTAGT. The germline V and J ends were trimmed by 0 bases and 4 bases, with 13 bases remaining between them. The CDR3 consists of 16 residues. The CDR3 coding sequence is TGTGCCAGCAGTGACTCGAGTAGTGCCCCTTACAATGAGCAGTTCTTC. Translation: CASSDSSSAPYNEQFF.

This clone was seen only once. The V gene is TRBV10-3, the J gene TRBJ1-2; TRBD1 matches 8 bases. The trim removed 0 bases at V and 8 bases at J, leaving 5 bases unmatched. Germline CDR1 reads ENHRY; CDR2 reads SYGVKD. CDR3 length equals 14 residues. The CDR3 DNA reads TGTGCCATCAGTGAGTCAGGACAGGGCACCGGCTACACCTTC. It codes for CAISESGQGTGYTF.

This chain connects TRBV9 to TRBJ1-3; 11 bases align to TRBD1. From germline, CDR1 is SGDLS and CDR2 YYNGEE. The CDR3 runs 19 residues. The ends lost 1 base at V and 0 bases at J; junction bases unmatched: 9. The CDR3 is CASSVSGTGGRASGNTIYF. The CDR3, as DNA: TGTGCCAGCAGCGTATCCGGGACAGGGGGTCGGGCCTCTGGAAACACCATATATTTT.

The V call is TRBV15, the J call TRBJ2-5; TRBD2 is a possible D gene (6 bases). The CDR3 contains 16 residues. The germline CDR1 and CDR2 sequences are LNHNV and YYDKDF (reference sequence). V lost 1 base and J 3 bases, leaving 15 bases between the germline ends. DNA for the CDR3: TGTGCCACCAGCAGAGGGGGCGGGATGGGAGAAGAGACCCAGTACTTC. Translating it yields CATSRGGGMGEETQYF.

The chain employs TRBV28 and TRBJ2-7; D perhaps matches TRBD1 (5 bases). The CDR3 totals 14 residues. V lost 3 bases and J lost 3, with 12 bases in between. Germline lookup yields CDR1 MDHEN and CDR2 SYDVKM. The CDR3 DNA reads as TGTGCCAGCAGTTTGTTCAGGGCGTACTACGAGCAGTACTTC. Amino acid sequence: CASSLFRAYYEQYF. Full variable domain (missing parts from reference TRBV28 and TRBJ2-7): DVKVTQSSRYLVKRTGEKVFLECVQDMDHENMFWYRQDPGLGLRLIYFSYDVKMKEKGDIPEGYSVSREKKERFSLILESASTNQTSMYLCASSLFRAYYEQYFGPGTRLTVT.

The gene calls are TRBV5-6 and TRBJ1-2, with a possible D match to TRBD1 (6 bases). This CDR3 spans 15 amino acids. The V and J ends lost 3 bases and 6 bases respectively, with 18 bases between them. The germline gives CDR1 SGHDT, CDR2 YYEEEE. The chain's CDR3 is CASSYLPGQRDGYTF. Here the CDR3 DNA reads TGTGCCAGCAGCTATTTACCGGGACAAAGGGATGGCTACACCTTC. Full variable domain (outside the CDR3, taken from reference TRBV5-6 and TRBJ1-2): DAGVTQSPTHLIKTRGQQVTLRCSPKSGHDTVSWYQQALGQGPQFIFQYYEEEERQRGNFPDRFSGHQFPNYSSELNVNALLLGDSALYLCASSYLPGQRDGYTFGSGTRLTVV.

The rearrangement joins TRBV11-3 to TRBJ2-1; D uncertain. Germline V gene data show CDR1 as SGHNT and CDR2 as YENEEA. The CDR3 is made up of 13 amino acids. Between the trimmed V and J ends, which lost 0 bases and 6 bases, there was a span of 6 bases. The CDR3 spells CASSLDLVNEQFF. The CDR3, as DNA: TGTGCCAGCAGCTTAGATCTTGTCAATGAGCAGTTCTTC.

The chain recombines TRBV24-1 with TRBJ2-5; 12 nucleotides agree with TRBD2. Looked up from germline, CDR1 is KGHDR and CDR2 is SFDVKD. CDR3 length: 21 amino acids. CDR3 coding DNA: TGTCCCGTTATCGGGTCCACCAAGAGGCTAGCGGGAGGGCCAGATTTGGAGACCCAGTACTTC. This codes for CPVIGSTKRLAGGPDLETQYF.

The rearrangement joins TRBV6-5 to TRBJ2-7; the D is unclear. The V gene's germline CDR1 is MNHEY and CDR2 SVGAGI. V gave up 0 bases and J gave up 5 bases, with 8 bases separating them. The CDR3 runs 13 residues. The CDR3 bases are TGTGCCAGCAGTTACTCCGTCCAGAACGAGCAGTACTTC. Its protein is CASSYSVQNEQYF.

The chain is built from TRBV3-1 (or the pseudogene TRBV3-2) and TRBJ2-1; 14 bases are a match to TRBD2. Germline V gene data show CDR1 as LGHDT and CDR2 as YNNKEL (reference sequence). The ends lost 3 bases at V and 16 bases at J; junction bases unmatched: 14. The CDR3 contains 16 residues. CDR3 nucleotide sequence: TGTGCCAGCAGCCATTGGGGACTAGCGGGAGTACCCCTCGTCTTCTTC. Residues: CASSHWGLAGVPLVFF.

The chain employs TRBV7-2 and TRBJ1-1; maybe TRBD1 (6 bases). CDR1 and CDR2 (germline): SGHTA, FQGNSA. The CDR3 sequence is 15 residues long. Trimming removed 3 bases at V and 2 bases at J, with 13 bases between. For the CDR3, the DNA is TGTGCCAGCAGCTTGGACAGACTCCCTAACACTGAAGCTTTCTTT. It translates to CASSLDRLPNTEAFF.

The CDR3: CASSVQGSGETQYF. Written as DNA, the CDR3 is TGTGCCAGCAGTGTGCAGGGGTCCGGGGAGACCCAGTACTTC. The V and J genes are TRBV2 and TRBJ2-5, with D perhaps TRBD1 (6 bases). Germline CDR1 is SNHLY and CDR2 is FYNNEI. The CDR3 has 14 amino acids. V was clipped by 4 bases and J by 5 bases, with 14 bases between them.

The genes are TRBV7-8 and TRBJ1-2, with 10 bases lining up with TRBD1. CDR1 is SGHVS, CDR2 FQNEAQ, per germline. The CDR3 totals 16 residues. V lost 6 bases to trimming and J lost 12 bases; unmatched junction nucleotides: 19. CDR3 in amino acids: CASSPTATGGASRDTF. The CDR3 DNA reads TGTGCCAGCAGTCCTACAGCGACAGGGGGCGCTTCTAGGGACACCTTC.

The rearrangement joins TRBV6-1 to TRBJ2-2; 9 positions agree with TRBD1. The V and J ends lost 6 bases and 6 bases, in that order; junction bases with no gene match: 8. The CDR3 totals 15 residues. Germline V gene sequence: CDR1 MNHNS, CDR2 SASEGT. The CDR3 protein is CASRSDRGKSGELFF. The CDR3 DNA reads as TGTGCCAGCAGATCCGACAGGGGGAAGTCCGGGGAGCTGTTTTTT.

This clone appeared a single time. CDR3 amino acids: CASAKGGGSTDTQYF. CDR3 nucleotide sequence: TGTGCTAGCGCGAAGGGAGGAGGCTCCACAGATACGCAGTATTTT. The rearrangement uses TRBV7-7 and TRBJ2-3, with D perhaps TRBD2 (6 bases). Germline assignment: CDR1 SSHAT and CDR2 FNYEAQ (reference sequence). This CDR3 contains 15 residues.